These 2 T cell receptor beta chains were all obtained from the same sample, sequenced in a study of CD8+ T cells in alopecia areata. cDNA prepared by RNA extraction and subsequent reverse transcription served as the template for sequencing. TCRdb's copy holds only in-frame clones and misses some; the assay was immunoSEQ multiplex PCR. The sample contains around 160,000 clones, roughly 44% of which appear only once. Sequences were obtained from CD4+ T cells sorted from blood. The receptor set was obtained from a human donor with alopecia areata.

The J gene is TRBJ2-3, the V gene TRBV2; D may correspond to TRBD1 or TRBD2 (7 bases each). The CDR3 has 14 amino acids. Per germline, CDR1 SNHLY and CDR2 FYNNEI. The V end was cut by 8 bases, the J end by 5 bases, with 17 bases between. DNA for the CDR3: TGTGCCAGCCTGACAGGGCCGGGAGGAGATACGCAGTATTTT. Its protein product is CASLTGPGGDTQYF.

The chain is built from TRBV5-1 and TRBJ2-5, with D hard to call. The J call is in doubt because the DNA end fits TRBJ2-7 better. This CDR3 is 12 amino acids long. Germline V gene lookup returns CDR1 SGHRS and CDR2 YFSETQ. Here the CDR3 DNA reads TGCGCCAGCAGCTTGAACTCCTACGAGCAGTACTTC. Encoded protein: CASSLNSYEQYF.